The present T cell receptor beta chain was sequenced within a study of STAT5B mutations in CD4+ large granular lymphocyte leukemia (dated 2022 in TCRdb). General notes on the study: Among the healthy controls, the CDR3 'QG' motif was associated with a particular HLA allele. TCRbeta repertoires of CD4+ T-cell large granular lymphocyte leukemia patients were compared with those of healthy blood donors. The purity of purified fractions was confirmed by flow cytometry on FACSCanto II or FACSVerse to exceed 95% among lymphocytes. The paper as a whole reports these results and caveats: Data were not HLA-matched; higher clonality in CD4+ versus CD8+ T-LGLL could reflect the relatively small sample size. TRBV06-family usage was enriched among the top patient clones (8/27) compared with healthy controls (2/35). Each patient's main leukemic clonotypes were private, but roughly a quarter of these clonotypes showed up at low frequency in the non-leukemic repertoires of other patients. Greater clonality appeared to be present in CD4-sorted patient repertoires than in healthy CD4+ repertoires, and the difference was retained after the putative leukemic clones were removed.

About this clone: This clone's antigen is unknown. Per-nucleotide qualities are absent, and no much larger clonotype sits a single base away.

Healthy controls were fewer than 40 blood donors whose buffy coats came from the Finnish Red Cross blood service. All TCR-sequenced material derived from peripheral blood: patient blood samples and healthy donor buffy coats. Peripheral blood mononuclear cells were isolated by Ficoll-Hypaque gradient centrifugation. For the healthy controls, CD4+ cells were obtained from buffy coats by magnetic purification. The Gentra Puregene Cell and Tissue kit was used for genomic DNA extraction, and quantification was performed on a Qubit 2.0 fluorometer. TCRbeta rearrangements were sequenced from genomic DNA using the immunoSEQ assay at survey resolution. As for the authors' bioinformatics: A lowest detectable productive clonotype frequency of 2.59 x 10-5 was observed in the TCR sequencing data. Only productive TCRbeta rearrangements, meaning sequences that were complete and in-frame, were kept for the analyses. Sample clonality was computed as Simpson clonality in the immunoSEQ Analyzer version 3.0. Clones were grouped by frequency into very rare, small, medium, large (1-20%) or hyperexpanded (>20%) categories. OLGA 1.2.3 estimated generation probabilities, VDJtools produced V-gene circos plots, VDJdb was queried for specificities, and GLIPH identified CDR3 motifs. TCRdb retrieved this table from immuneACCESS and kept in-frame rearrangements only. Not all clones are present; in checked studies, unresolved V genes account for under half, and no reason is known for the remainder. V and J calls and clone size come straight from that table; D and trimming were deduced from the DNA. Within this sample are around 48,000 clones, with around 70% of them counted one time only. The ten largest clonotypes hold approximately 1.5% of the sample.

Measured from the cysteine to the phenylalanine, the CDR3 is 15 residues long. Here the CDR3 DNA is all that survives: 45 bases in frame from base 1. Unmatched junction bases come to 6, with V trimmed by 3 bases and J by 5 bases. Based on the germline V gene, the CDR1 and CDR2 sequences are KGHSH and LQKENI. The receptor's source is a human donor in good health. The source material was CD4+ T cells from blood buffy coats. The V and J genes are TRBV18 and TRBJ1-5; 8 bases in the junction line up with TRBD1. In nucleotide form, the sequence is TGTGCCAGCTCACCCAGGACAGGGATGGATCAGCCCCAGCATTTT. This is translated as CASSPRTGMDQPQHF.